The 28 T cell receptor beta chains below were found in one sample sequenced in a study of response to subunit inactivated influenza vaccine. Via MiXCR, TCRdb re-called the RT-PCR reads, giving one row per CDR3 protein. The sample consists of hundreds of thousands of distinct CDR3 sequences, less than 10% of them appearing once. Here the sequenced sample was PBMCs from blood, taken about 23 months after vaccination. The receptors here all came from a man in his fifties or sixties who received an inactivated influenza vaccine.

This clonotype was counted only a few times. The CDR3 bases are TGCGCCAGCAGTGTATCAGGGGGCAGGAATTCACCCCTCCACTTT. Protein sequence: CASSVSGGRNSPLHF. The chain links TRBV10-2 to TRBJ1-6; 8 bases match TRBD1. Trimming cost V 4 bases and J 7 bases; bases outside gene matches: 6. The germline gives CDR1 WSHSY, CDR2 SAAADI. The CDR3 is made up of 15 amino acids.

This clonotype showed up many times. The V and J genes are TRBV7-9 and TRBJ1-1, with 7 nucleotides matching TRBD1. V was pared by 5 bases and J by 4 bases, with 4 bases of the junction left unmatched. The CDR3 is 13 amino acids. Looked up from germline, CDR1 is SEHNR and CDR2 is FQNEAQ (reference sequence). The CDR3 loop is CASSQDRVTEAFF. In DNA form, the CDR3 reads TGTGCCAGCAGCCAAGACAGGGTCACTGAAGCTTTCTTT.

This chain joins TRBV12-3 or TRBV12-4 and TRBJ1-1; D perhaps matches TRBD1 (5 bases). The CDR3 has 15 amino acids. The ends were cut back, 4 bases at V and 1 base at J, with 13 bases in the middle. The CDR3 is CASSSLAGPNTEAFF. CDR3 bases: TGTGCCAGCAGTTCTTTGGCGGGGCCGAACACTGAAGCTTTCTTT.

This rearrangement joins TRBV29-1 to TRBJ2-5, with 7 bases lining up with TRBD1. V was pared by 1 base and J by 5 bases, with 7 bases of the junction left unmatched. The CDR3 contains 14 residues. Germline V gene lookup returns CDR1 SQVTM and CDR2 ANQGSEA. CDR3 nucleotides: TGCAGCGTTGAAGTCGCGACAGGGATCGAGACCCAGTACTTC. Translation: CSVEVATGIETQYF.

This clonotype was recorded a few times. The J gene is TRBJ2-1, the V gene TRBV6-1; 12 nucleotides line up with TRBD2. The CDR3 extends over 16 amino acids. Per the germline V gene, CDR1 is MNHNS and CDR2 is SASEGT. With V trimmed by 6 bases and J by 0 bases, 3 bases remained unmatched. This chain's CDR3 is CASRRTSGDSYNEQFF. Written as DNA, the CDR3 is TGTGCCAGCAGACGGACTAGCGGGGACTCCTACAATGAGCAGTTCTTC.

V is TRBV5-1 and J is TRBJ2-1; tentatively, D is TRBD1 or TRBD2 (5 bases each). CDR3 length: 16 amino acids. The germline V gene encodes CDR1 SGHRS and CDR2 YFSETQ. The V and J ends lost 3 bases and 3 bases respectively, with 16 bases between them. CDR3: CASSWVGETNYNEQFF. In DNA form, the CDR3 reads TGCGCCAGCAGCTGGGTGGGGGAGACAAACTACAATGAGCAGTTCTTC. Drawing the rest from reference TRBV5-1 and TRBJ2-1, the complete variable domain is KAGVTQTPRYLIKTRGQQVTLSCSPISGHRSVSWYQQTPGQGLQFLFEYFSETQRNKGNFPGRFSGRQFSNSRSEMNVSTLELGDSALYLCASSWVGETNYNEQFFGPGTRLTVL.

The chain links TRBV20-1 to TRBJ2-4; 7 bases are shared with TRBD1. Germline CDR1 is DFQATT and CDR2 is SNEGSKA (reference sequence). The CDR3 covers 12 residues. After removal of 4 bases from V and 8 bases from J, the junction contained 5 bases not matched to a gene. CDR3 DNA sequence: TGCAGTGCTAAGGGCCAGGGGGACATTCAGTACTTC. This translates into CSAKGQGDIQYF.

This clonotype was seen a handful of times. CDR3 DNA: TGTGCCAGCAGCCGCGGGACAGGACGCACAGATACGCAGTATTTT. It codes for CASSRGTGRTDTQYF. The chain employs TRBV11-2 and TRBJ2-3; TRBD1 matches at 8 bases. Trimming cost V 5 bases and J 1 base; bases outside gene matches: 5. Germline CDR1 is SGHAT and CDR2 is FQNNGV. The CDR3 is made up of 15 amino acids.

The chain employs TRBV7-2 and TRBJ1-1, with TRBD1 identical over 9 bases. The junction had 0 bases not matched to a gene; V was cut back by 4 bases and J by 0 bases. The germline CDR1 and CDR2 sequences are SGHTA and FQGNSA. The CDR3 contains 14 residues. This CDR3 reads CASSWDRVNTEAFF. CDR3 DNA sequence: TGTGCCAGCAGCTGGGACAGGGTGAACACTGAAGCTTTCTTT.

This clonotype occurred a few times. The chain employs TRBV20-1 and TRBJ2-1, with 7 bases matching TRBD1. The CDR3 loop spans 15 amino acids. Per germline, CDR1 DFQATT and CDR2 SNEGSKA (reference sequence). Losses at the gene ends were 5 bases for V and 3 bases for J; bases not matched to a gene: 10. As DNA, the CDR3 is TGCAGTGCTGGTCCGGGACAGAGTTTCTACAATGAGCAGTTCTTC. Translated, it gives CSAGPGQSFYNEQFF.

CDR3 coding DNA: TGTGCCAGCAGCCAAGATTACGCGCTTTGGACTAGCGGGAGTTCCTACAATGAGCAGTTCTTC. It encodes CASSQDYALWTSGSSYNEQFF. The chain carries TRBV3-1 and TRBJ2-1; 13 bases agree with TRBD2. V lost 0 bases, J lost 1 base, and 12 bases stayed unmatched. Germline V gives CDR1 LGHDT, CDR2 YNNKEL (reference sequence). The CDR3 is made up of 21 amino acids.

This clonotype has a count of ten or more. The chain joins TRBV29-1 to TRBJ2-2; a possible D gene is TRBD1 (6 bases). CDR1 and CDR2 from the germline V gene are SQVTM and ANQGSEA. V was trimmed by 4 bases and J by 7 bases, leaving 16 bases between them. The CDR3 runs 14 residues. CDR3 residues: CSVANAGAVGELFF. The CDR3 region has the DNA TGCAGCGTTGCTAACGCAGGGGCCGTCGGGGAGCTGTTTTTT.

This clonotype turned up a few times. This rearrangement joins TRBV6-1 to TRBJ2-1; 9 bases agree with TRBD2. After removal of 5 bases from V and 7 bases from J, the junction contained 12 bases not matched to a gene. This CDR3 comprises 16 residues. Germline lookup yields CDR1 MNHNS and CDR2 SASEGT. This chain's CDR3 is CASSRVAGGPSNEQFF. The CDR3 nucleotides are TGTGCCAGCAGTCGGGTTGCGGGAGGGCCGAGTAATGAGCAGTTCTTC.

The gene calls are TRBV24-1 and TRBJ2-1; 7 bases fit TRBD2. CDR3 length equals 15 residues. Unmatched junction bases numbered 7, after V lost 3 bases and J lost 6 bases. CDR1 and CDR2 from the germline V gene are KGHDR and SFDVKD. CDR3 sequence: CATSDRTRGVNEQFF. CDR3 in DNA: TGTGCCACCAGTGATAGGACCCGGGGGGTCAATGAGCAGTTCTTC.

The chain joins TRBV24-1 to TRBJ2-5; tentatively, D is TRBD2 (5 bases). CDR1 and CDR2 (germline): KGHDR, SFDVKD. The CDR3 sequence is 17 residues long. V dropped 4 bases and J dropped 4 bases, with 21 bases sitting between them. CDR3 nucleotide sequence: TGTGCCACCAGTGACCCTGGACCAACGCCGGGGATAGAGACCCAGTACTTC. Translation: CATSDPGPTPGIETQYF.

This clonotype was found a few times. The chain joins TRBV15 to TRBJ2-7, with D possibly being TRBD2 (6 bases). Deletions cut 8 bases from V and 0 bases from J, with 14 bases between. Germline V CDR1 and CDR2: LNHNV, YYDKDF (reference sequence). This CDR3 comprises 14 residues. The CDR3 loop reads CATERRGHSYEQYF. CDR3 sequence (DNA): TGTGCCACCGAACGGAGGGGTCACTCCTACGAGCAGTACTTC.

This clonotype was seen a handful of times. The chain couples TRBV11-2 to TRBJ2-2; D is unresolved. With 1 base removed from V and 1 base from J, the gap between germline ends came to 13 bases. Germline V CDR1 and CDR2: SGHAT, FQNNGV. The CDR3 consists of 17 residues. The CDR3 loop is CASSLVGQQMNTGELFF. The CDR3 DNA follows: TGTGCCAGCAGCTTAGTTGGTCAGCAGATGAACACCGGGGAGCTGTTTTTT.

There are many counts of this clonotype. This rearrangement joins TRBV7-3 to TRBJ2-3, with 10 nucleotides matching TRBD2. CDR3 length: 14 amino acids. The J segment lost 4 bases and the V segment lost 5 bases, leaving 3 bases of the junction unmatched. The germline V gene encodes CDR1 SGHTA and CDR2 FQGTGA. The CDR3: CASSVGTSADTQYF. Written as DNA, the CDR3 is TGTGCCAGCAGCGTCGGGACTAGCGCAGATACGCAGTATTTT.

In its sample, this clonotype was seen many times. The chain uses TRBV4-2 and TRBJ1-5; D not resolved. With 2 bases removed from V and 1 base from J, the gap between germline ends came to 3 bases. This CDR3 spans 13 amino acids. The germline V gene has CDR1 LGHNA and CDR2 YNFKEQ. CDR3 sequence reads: CASSQTSNQPQHF. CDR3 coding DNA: TGTGCCAGCAGCCAAACCAGCAATCAGCCCCAGCATTTT.

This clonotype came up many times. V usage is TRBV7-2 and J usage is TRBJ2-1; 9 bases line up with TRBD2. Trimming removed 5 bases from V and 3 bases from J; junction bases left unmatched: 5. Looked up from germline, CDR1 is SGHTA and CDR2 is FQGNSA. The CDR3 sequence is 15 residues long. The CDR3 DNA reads TGTGCCAGCAGCCAAAGCGGGGGGTACTACAATGAGCAGTTCTTC. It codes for CASSQSGGYYNEQFF.

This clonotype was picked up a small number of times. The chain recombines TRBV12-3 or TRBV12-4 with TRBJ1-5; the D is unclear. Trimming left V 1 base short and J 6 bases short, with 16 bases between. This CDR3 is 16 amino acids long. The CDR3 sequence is CASSLGAVGYGQPQHF. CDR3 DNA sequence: TGTGCCAGCAGTTTAGGGGCGGTCGGGTATGGTCAGCCCCAGCATTTT.

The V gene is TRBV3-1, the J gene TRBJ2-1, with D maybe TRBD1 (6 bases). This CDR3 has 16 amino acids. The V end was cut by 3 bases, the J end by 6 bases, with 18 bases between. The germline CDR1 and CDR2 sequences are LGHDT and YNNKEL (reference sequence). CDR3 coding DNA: TGTGCCAGCAGCCACGTCATGACAGGTAGAGGCAATGAGCAGTTCTTC. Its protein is CASSHVMTGRGNEQFF.

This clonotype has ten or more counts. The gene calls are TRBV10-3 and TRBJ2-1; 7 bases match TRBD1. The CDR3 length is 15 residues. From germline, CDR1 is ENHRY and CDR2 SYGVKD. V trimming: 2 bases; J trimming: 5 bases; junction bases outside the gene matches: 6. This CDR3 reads CAISETGQAHNEQFF. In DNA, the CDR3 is TGTGCCATCAGTGAGACAGGACAGGCCCACAATGAGCAGTTCTTC.

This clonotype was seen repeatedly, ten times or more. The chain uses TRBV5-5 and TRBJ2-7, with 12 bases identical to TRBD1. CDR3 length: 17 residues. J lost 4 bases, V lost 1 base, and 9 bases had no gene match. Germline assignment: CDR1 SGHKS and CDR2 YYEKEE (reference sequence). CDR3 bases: TGTGCCAGCAGCTTGAGGCCGGGACAGGGGGCTAAATACGAGCAGTACTTC. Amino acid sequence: CASSLRPGQGAKYEQYF.

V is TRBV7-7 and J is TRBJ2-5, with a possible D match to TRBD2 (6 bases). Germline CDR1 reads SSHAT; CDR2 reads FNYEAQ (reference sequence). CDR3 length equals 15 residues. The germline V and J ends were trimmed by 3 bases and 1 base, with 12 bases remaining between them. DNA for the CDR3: TGTGCCAGCAGCTTTAACGGGGACTTCCAAGAGACCCAGTACTTC. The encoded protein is CASSFNGDFQETQYF.

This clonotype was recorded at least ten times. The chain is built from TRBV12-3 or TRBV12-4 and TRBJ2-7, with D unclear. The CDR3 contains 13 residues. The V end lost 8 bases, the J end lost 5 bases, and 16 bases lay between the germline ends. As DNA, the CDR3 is TGTGCCAGCGGCCATGAGGCTGGGGACGAGCAGTACTTC. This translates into CASGHEAGDEQYF.

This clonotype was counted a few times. CDR3 protein: CASTPQSQETQYF. Here the CDR3 DNA reads TGTGCCAGCACCCCCCAGAGCCAAGAGACCCAGTACTTC. The chain couples TRBV28 to TRBJ2-5; D is unresolved. Trimming removed 7 bases at V and 1 base at J, with 10 bases between. Germline V lookup: CDR1 MDHEN, CDR2 SYDVKM. CDR3 length: 13 amino acids.

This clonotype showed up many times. Here the CDR3 DNA reads TGTGCCAGCAGTTCACACTCGGGACGGCTTTATGGCTACACCTTC. Translated, it gives CASSSHSGRLYGYTF. This chain links TRBV27 with TRBJ1-2; TRBD1 is a possible D gene (5 bases). Trimming removed 4 bases at V and 5 bases at J, with 17 bases between. CDR1 is MNHEY and CDR2 is SMNVEV in the germline V gene (reference sequence). The CDR3 covers 15 residues.